This is a list of T cell receptor beta chains from one sample in a study of response to subunit inactivated influenza vaccine. TCRdb analysed the RT-PCR reads with MiXCR anew, one entry per CDR3 protein. The sample shows around 520,000 distinct CDR3 sequences, approximately 12% of them seen only once. The source was PBMCs from blood, collected on the day of vaccination. The origin of the receptors is a man aged 50 or older who received an inactivated influenza vaccine. The conserved cysteine and the conserved F or W are not part of the CDR3 here. Fields, in order: V gene, clone size, J gene, CDR3 protein. Clone size, where shown, is once, few, many, or a class for clones that have expanded.

TRBV29-1,NA,TRBJ2-1,SVEYRLADNEQF
TRBV11-2,few,TRBJ2-2,ASSPTRGGINTGELF
TRBV10-3,NA,TRBJ2-1,AISEPSGRTFDEQF
TRBV9,many,TRBJ2-1,ASSVWPYNEQF
TRBV20-1,NA,TRBJ2-7,SARASGEQY
TRBV12-3/TRBV12-4,many,TRBJ2-2,ASSLDKVSTGELF
TRBV6-2/TRBV6-3,few,TRBJ2-3,ASSYTGPDTQY
TRBV5-1,few,TRBJ1-6,ASSRERVGPGSPLH
TRBV27,NA,TRBJ1-2,ASSLSRPTLLLYGYT
TRBV6-4,few,TRBJ1-5,ASSETAGGYQPQH
TRBV11-1,few,TRBJ2-7,ASSPKRGSSYEQY
TRBV19,few,TRBJ1-5,ASSMRTYNQPQH
TRBV15,many,TRBJ2-1,ATSGLADYNEQF
TRBV15,many,TRBJ2-5,ATSRERALLGETQY
TRBV7-9,few,TRBJ1-4,ASATAATNEKLF
TRBV29-1,many,TRBJ2-1,SVVGQNNEQF
TRBV12-3/TRBV12-4,many,TRBJ2-5,ASSLVGSGQY
TRBV28,few,TRBJ2-3,ASGRGDTQY
TRBV18,NA,TRBJ2-7,ASSPGQGLAGADEQY
TRBV3-1,NA,TRBJ2-5,ASSPIEGVAETQY
TRBV6-5,NA,TRBJ2-3,ASSTDRVWGDTQY
TRBV5-1,many,TRBJ1-1,ASSLRGRGAEAF
TRBV4-3,NA,TRBJ1-5,ASSHDTGSNQPQH
TRBV18,NA,TRBJ2-3,ASSPALAGGPDTQY
TRBV14,NA,TRBJ2-1,ASSQQGFYNEQF
TRBV4-2,NA,TRBJ2-7,ASSQDVAGGPHEQY
TRBV5-1,many,TRBJ2-1,ASSTYENEQF
TRBV13,NA,TRBJ2-5,ASSLEGKTQY
TRBV12-3/TRBV12-4,few,TRBJ1-1,ASSAKAGATEAF
TRBV28,few,TRBJ2-4,ASSTLAGLILAKNIQY
TRBV29-1,many,TRBJ2-7,SVEMQGTPHYEQY
TRBV7-2,NA,TRBJ2-5,ASRSRFQETQY
TRBV20-1,many,TRBJ1-4,SARLRQGDEKLF
TRBV20-1,few,TRBJ1-2,SARMKRSLGGYT
TRBV4-3,few,TRBJ1-5,ASSQDLTIAGNQPQH
TRBV7-2,NA,TRBJ1-5,ASSQVAGVGQPQH
TRBV20-1,NA,TRBJ2-5,SAPGTPGFLPY
TRBV3-1,NA,TRBJ2-7,ASSQGPNYPYEQY
TRBV7-6,few,TRBJ1-5,ASSLSGHGGNQPQH
TRBV29-1,few,TRBJ2-2,SGGAHTGELF
TRBV20-1,NA,TRBJ2-3,SARDPRVAGSSTDTQY
TRBV7-2,few,TRBJ2-5,ASSRNGGGGETQY
TRBV7-8,NA,TRBJ2-7,ASSSQTSSGAYEQY
TRBV7-2,few,TRBJ2-1,ASRRGQGGSEQF
TRBV10-3,few,TRBJ1-1,ATRTAKDTEAF
TRBV12-3/TRBV12-4,few,TRBJ2-1,ASSLTGGLVKYNEQF
TRBV30,NA,TRBJ1-2,AWSVLRSHGYT
TRBV4-3,NA,TRBJ2-1,ASSHFGGSSYNEQF
TRBV4-3,few,TRBJ1-1,ASSQGGRGITEAF
TRBV20-1,NA,TRBJ2-1,SARVPSGGFDEQF
TRBV20-1,few,TRBJ2-7,SARDLRTGDYEQY
TRBV29-1,few,TRBJ2-7,SAREGAAYEQY
TRBV15,once,TRBJ2-5,ATSRALGETQY
TRBV7-2,few,TRBJ2-7,ASSLSHGRPGQEGGGRAEQY
TRBV24-1,NA,TRBJ2-3,ATSAASGGPDTQY
TRBV29-1,few,TRBJ2-3,SARDSWRTDTQY